The sequence of this TCR beta chain was determined in a study of CD8+ T cells in alopecia areata. Study-level information: A regimen of oral tofacitinib, 5 to 10 mg twice daily, was given to treated patients. General study results and limits: TCR sharing across patients was less clear than in mice, possibly HLA-related.

As for this clone: Antigen: not known.

The germline V gene has CDR1 SQVTM and CDR2 ANQGSEA. V trimming: 3 bases; J trimming: 10 bases; junction bases outside the gene matches: 12. The CDR3 runs 14 residues. RNA was isolated and reverse transcribed to cDNA, the sequencing template. The table came from immunoSEQ multiplex PCR; TCRdb's copy has only in-frame clones and leaves some out. The sample records 150,000 or so clones, less than 70% being singletons. As to treatment: oral pan-JAK inhibitor, 5-10 mg twice daily. This sample comprised CD4+ T cells sorted from blood, obtained at week 4, from a patient treated with tofacitinib. The receptor comes from a human donor with alopecia areata. The genes are TRBV29-1 and TRBJ2-1; TRBD1 aligns across 7 bases. Here the CDR3 reads CSVDSATGSGEQFF. In DNA form, the CDR3 reads TGCAGCGTTGATTCGGCGACAGGGTCGGGGGAGCAGTTCTTC.